This note documents a single TCR beta chain sequence. The record originates from a study of blood T cell repertoires in COVID-19. Sequencing was performed with immunoSEQ multiplex PCR; in TCRdb, only in-frame clones are kept and a portion is missing. The table lists some 120,000 clones, roughly four fifths of them singletons. The CDR3 totals 15 residues. After removal of 4 bases from V and 3 bases from J, the junction contained 6 bases not matched to a gene. CDR1 and CDR2 (germline): SGHRS, YFSETQ. The TCR comes from a woman between 45 and 60 years old with acute or convalescent COVID-19. Sequencing was done on a sample of peripheral blood. The genes are TRBV5-1 and TRBJ2-7, with 11 bases matching TRBD2. For the CDR3, the DNA is TGCGCCAGCAGCCCAGCTAGCGGGGGGTACTACGAGCAGTACTTC. It encodes CASSPASGGYYEQYF.